This TCR beta chain was sequenced for a study of technical replicates of blood from a handful of donors (dated by TCRdb to about 2017). The method was the immunoSEQ multiplex PCR assay. The table comes from immuneACCESS by way of TCRdb, which keeps in-frame sequences with V and J called. Part of the clones is missing from these tables; in studies checked, under half for an unresolved V gene and the rest for unknown reasons. A total of approximately 68,000 clones appear in this sample, about 97% of them only once. The top ten clones comprise about 0.3% of the sample. In the germline V gene, CDR1 corresponds to MNHNS and CDR2 to SASEGT. Deletion took 2 bases off V and 6 bases off J, with a span of 4 bases between the germline ends. The CDR3 runs 11 amino acids, cysteine and phenylalanine included. The sequence is cut down to CDR3 DNA, 33 bases in frame from base 1. With regard to this clone: This receptor's antigen is unknown. No base-level quality is on record; no much larger clone is a single base apart.

This TCR was sampled from a human donor in good health. The sequenced sample consisted of T cells isolated from PBMCs. The rearranged segments are TRBV6-1 and TRBJ1-1; the D gene assignment is ambiguous. CDR3 reads: CASSEISEAFF. The DNA is TGTGCCAGCAGTGAAATATCTGAAGCTTTCTTT.